These 27 T cell receptor beta chains came from one sample sequenced in a study of graft-versus-host responses after intestinal transplantation (dated by TCRdb to the early 2020s). What this sample's time point label stands for: cells obtained before transplantation from donor or recipient. Their cognate antigens are unknown. The library relied on the immunoSEQ multiplex PCR assay. TCRdb limited this immuneACCESS table to in-frame rearrangements with V and J called. A share of clones is missing; checked studies link under half to unresolved V genes, and the rest is unexplained. The sample includes about 83,000 clones, with about 89% observed a single time. Approximately 0.34% of the sample belongs to the ten largest clones. The sample here was unstimulated CD4+ T cells sorted from spleen or lymph node cells, taken before intestinal transplant. All receptors come from a human donor who received an intestinal transplant.

The gene calls are TRBV11-3 and TRBJ1-2, with no clear D. Looked up from germline, CDR1 is SGHNT and CDR2 is YENEEA. V gave up 3 bases and J gave up 0 bases, with 8 bases separating them. The CDR3 contains 14 residues. CDR3 residues: CASSFTGANYGYTF. For the CDR3, the DNA is TGTGCCAGCAGCTTTACGGGAGCTAACTATGGCTACACCTTC.

This clone came up a few times. The chain carries TRBV18 and TRBJ1-4; D may be TRBD1 (5 bases). Per the germline V gene, CDR1 is KGHSH and CDR2 is LQKENI. Between the trimmed V and J ends, which lost 1 base and 3 bases, there was a span of 12 bases. The CDR3 runs to 16 residues. CDR3 residues: CASSPRGRQSNEKLFF. In nucleotides, the CDR3 is TGTGCCAGCTCACCACGCGGCCGACAGTCTAATGAAAAACTGTTTTTT.

V gene TRBV5-1 combines with J gene TRBJ2-1; 9 positions agree with TRBD1. The CDR3 totals 15 residues. Losses at the gene ends were 5 bases for V and 3 bases for J; bases not matched to a gene: 6. The germline V gene encodes CDR1 SGHRS and CDR2 YFSETQ. The CDR3 DNA reads as TGCGCCAGCAGGACCGGGACAGGGATCTACAATGAGCAGTTCTTC. It yields the protein CASRTGTGIYNEQFF.

V gene TRBV15 combines with J gene TRBJ2-7; 9 positions agree with TRBD1. J lost 5 bases, V lost 1 base, and 6 bases had no gene match. Germline-derived CDR1 and CDR2 are LNHNV and YYDKDF (reference sequence). This CDR3 is 15 amino acids long. The CDR3 DNA reads TGTGCCACCAGCAGAGCCGGACAGGGGTTCGACGAGCAGTACTTC. Protein product: CATSRAGQGFDEQYF.

J is TRBJ2-3 and V is TRBV27; 8 nucleotides match TRBD2. Germline V gene data show CDR1 as MNHEY and CDR2 as SMNVEV (reference sequence). The V and J ends lost 10 bases and 3 bases, in that order; junction bases with no gene match: 6. This CDR3 comprises 13 residues. CDR3 protein: CATQRERTDTQYF. DNA of the CDR3: TGTGCCACCCAGCGGGAGCGGACAGATACGCAGTATTTT.

This clone was observed a few times. The chain carries TRBV2 and TRBJ2-3, with 8 bases lining up with TRBD2. The germline gives CDR1 SNHLY, CDR2 FYNNEI. After removal of 4 bases from V and 3 bases from J, the junction contained 6 bases not matched to a gene. The CDR3 is 15 residues long. CDR3 coding DNA: TGTGCCAGCAGTGCTAGCGGGTTCGGGACAGATACGCAGTATTTT. As protein: CASSASGFGTDTQYF.

This chain connects TRBV6-5 to TRBJ2-1; 8 nucleotides align to TRBD2. Germline lookup yields CDR1 MNHEY and CDR2 SVGAGI. The CDR3 sequence is 15 residues long. After removal of 8 bases from V and 1 base from J, the junction contained 7 bases not matched to a gene. The CDR3 region is CASGRREVSYNEQFF. The CDR3 bases are TGTGCCAGCGGCCGGCGGGAGGTTTCCTACAATGAGCAGTTCTTC.

The V call is TRBV29-1, the J call TRBJ2-1; TRBD2 matches at 11 bases. The V segment lost 7 bases and the J segment 3 bases; nucleotides outside the gene matches: 5. The CDR3 has 14 amino acids. Germline lookup yields CDR1 SQVTM and CDR2 ANQGSEA. The CDR3: CSATSGSIYNEQFF. The CDR3, as DNA: TGCAGCGCCACTAGCGGGAGTATCTACAATGAGCAGTTCTTC.

The gene calls are TRBV7-3 and TRBJ2-3, with 12 bases identical to TRBD2. This CDR3 comprises 14 residues. V was pared by 5 bases and J by 12 bases, with 9 bases of the junction left unmatched. The germline V gene encodes CDR1 SGHTA and CDR2 FQGTGA. CDR3 amino acids: CASSPGASGGAQYF. The CDR3 DNA sequence: TGTGCCAGCAGCCCAGGCGCTAGCGGGGGGGCACAGTATTTT. Complete variable domain (other parts from reference TRBV7-3 and TRBJ2-3): GAGVSQTPSNKVTEKGKYVELRCDPISGHTALYWYRQSLGQGPEFLIYFQGTGAADDSGLPNDRFFAVRPEGSVSTLKIQRTERGDSAVYLCASSPGASGGAQYFGPGTRLTVL.

The chain joins TRBV4-2 to TRBJ1-3; D not certain. V gave up 1 base and J gave up 4 bases, with 14 bases separating them. Germline V gene sequence: CDR1 LGHNA, CDR2 YNFKEQ. The length of the CDR3 is 16 residues. The CDR3 region has the DNA TGTGCCAGCAGCCAAGCCCACACACAAACAGGAAACACCATATATTTT. As protein: CASSQAHTQTGNTIYF.

The gene calls are TRBV6-5 and TRBJ1-1; 9 bases are a match to TRBD1. Germline V lookup: CDR1 MNHEY, CDR2 SVGAGI. V gave up 4 bases and J gave up 5 bases; unmatched junction bases: 5. CDR3 length equals 14 residues. The CDR3 sequence: CASSLQGAKTEAFF. Here the CDR3 DNA reads TGTGCCAGCAGTTTACAGGGGGCAAAGACTGAAGCTTTCTTT.

This clone was detected a few times. V usage is TRBV19 and J usage is TRBJ2-7; no reliable D call. The V and J ends lost 1 base and 0 bases respectively, with 10 bases between them. CDR3 size: 15 residues. CDR1 and CDR2 (germline): LNHDA, SQIVND (reference sequence). The CDR3 nucleotides are TGTGCCAGTAGTATAGGGAGAGGTTCCTCCTACGAGCAGTACTTC. Its protein is CASSIGRGSSYEQYF.

The rearrangement joins TRBV6-1 to TRBJ1-1; no firm D call. CDR3 length: 13 residues. Germline V gene data show CDR1 as MNHNS and CDR2 as SASEGT. V lost 2 bases, J lost 2 bases, and 6 bases lay in between. Here the CDR3 DNA reads TGTGCCAGCAGTGAAAGCCGCAACACTGAAGCTTTCTTT. Translation gives CASSESRNTEAFF.

The V call is TRBV5-1, the J call TRBJ2-7; the match to TRBD2 covers 12 bases. The germline gives CDR1 SGHRS, CDR2 YFSETQ. There are 15 residues in the CDR3. Trimming cost V 4 bases and J 3 bases; bases outside gene matches: 5. The CDR3 bases are TGCGCCAGCAGCCTGACTAGCGGGGGCCTCTACGAGCAGTACTTC. It specifies CASSLTSGGLYEQYF.

The rearrangement uses TRBV6-5 and TRBJ1-1; D is ambiguous. V dropped 6 bases and J dropped 3 bases, with 11 bases sitting between them. There are 13 residues in the CDR3. Germline V gene data show CDR1 as MNHEY and CDR2 as SVGAGI. Here the CDR3 DNA reads TGTGCCAGCAGGACTGGATCGGACACTGAAGCTTTCTTT. Translated: CASRTGSDTEAFF.

This sequence joins TRBV5-4 and TRBJ2-1; 8 nucleotides agree with TRBD2. The CDR3 runs to 16 residues. Germline V gene sequence: CDR1 SGHNT, CDR2 YYREEE (reference sequence). With V trimmed by 0 bases and J by 1 base, 3 bases remained unmatched. The CDR3 sequence is CASSLEGTRSYNEQFF. Written as DNA, the CDR3 is TGTGCCAGCAGCTTGGAAGGGACTAGATCCTACAATGAGCAGTTCTTC.

J is TRBJ1-1 and V is TRBV6-1; D possibly corresponds to TRBD1 (5 bases). The length of the CDR3 is 14 residues. The V end lost 5 bases, the J end lost 0 bases, and 10 bases lay between the germline ends. Per the germline V gene, CDR1 is MNHNS and CDR2 is SASEGT. In DNA form, the CDR3 reads TGTGCCAGCAGTAAGGACATGCTGAACACTGAAGCTTTCTTT. Its protein product is CASSKDMLNTEAFF.

The chain uses TRBV7-8 and TRBJ2-2, with a possible D match to TRBD2 (6 bases). The CDR3 has 15 amino acids. In germline, CDR1 is SGHVS, CDR2 FQNEAQ. V was trimmed by 5 bases and J by 5 bases, leaving 15 bases between them. In nucleotides, the CDR3 is TGTGCCAGCAGCGTGGACGGGAGAGGGACCGGGGAGCTGTTTTTT. Its translation: CASSVDGRGTGELFF.

The rearrangement links TRBV21-1 to TRBJ2-2; the DNA was not compared with TRBD2, the D call given in the table. TRBV21-1 is recorded as a pseudogene. The CDR3 is made up of 14 amino acids. The CDR3 DNA is TGTGCCAGCAGCCCTAGCGGGGGGACCGGGGAGCTGTTTTTT. Amino acid sequence: CASSPSGGTGELFF.

J is TRBJ2-5 and V is TRBV11-1, with 8 bases fitting TRBD1. Germline loops: CDR1 SGHAT, CDR2 FQDESV (reference sequence). The CDR3 spans 12 residues. J was trimmed by 5 bases and V by 4 bases; bases with no gene match: 0. Written as DNA, the CDR3 is TGTGCCAGCAGCTGGGACAGGGAGACCCAGTACTTC. It codes for CASSWDRETQYF.

The chain recombines TRBV25-1 with TRBJ2-7; tentatively, D is TRBD1 (6 bases). Germline V gene sequence: CDR1 MGHDK, CDR2 SYGVNS. The CDR3 loop spans 13 amino acids. V was clipped by 7 bases and J by 2 bases, with 12 bases between them. The CDR3 nucleotides read TGTGCCAGCAAGGGTCCAGGGGCCTACGAGCAGTACTTC. It specifies CASKGPGAYEQYF.

The chain employs TRBV7-8 and TRBJ2-7; no reliable D call. V lost 1 base, J lost 2 bases, and 9 bases lay in between. In germline, CDR1 is SGHVS, CDR2 FQNEAQ. This CDR3 spans 14 amino acids. The CDR3 DNA is TGTGCCAGCAGCTTAGACTATGGCACCTACGAGCAGTACTTC. Encoded protein: CASSLDYGTYEQYF.

The chain has TRBV20-1 and TRBJ1-1; D remains unclear. Germline assignment: CDR1 DFQATT and CDR2 SNEGSKA (reference sequence). The CDR3 sequence is 11 residues long. V lost 1 base and J lost 3, with 3 bases in between. Written as DNA, the CDR3 is TGCAGTGCTAGAGGAGACACTGAAGCTTTCTTT. Protein: CSARGDTEAFF.

The gene calls are TRBV18 and TRBJ2-5; TRBD1 matches at 8 bases. V was pared by 1 base and J by 0 bases, with 4 bases of the junction left unmatched. In germline, CDR1 is KGHSH, CDR2 LQKENI. The CDR3 totals 16 residues. Here the CDR3 reads CASSPLGTGYQETQYF. The CDR3 bases are TGTGCCAGCTCACCACTTGGGACAGGTTACCAAGAGACCCAGTACTTC.

The CDR3 nucleotides are TGTGCCAGCAGTGGCCAACTAGCGGGAGACACAGATACGCAGTATTTT. Protein: CASSGQLAGDTDTQYF. The chain is built from TRBV6-1 and TRBJ2-3, with 11 bases lining up with TRBD2. This CDR3 has 16 amino acids. Trimming removed 4 bases from V and 2 bases from J; junction bases left unmatched: 5. CDR1 and CDR2 (germline): MNHNS, SASEGT.

CDR3 in amino acids: CASSREWAGKRTQYF. In DNA, the CDR3 is TGTGCCAGCAGCCGGGAGTGGGCAGGGAAAAGGACGCAGTATTTT. The chain links TRBV5-8 to TRBJ2-3; possible D gene TRBD2, 6 bases. The CDR3 has 15 amino acids. CDR1 SGHTS and CDR2 YDEGEE come from the germline V gene. V was pared by 4 bases and J by 9 bases, with 21 bases between.

The chain couples TRBV19 to TRBJ1-6; 9 bases fit TRBD1. CDR3 size: 18 residues. CDR1 and CDR2 (germline): LNHDA, SQIVND (reference sequence). The junction had 11 bases not matched to a gene; V was cut back by 5 bases and J by 3 bases. CDR3 sequence reads: CASSPRGEGQGYNSPLHF. The CDR3 bases are TGTGCCAGTAGTCCCCGCGGGGAGGGACAGGGCTATAATTCACCCCTCCACTTT.